This T cell receptor beta chain was recorded in a study of control samples from healthy donors and cancer patients. V dropped 0 bases and J dropped 9 bases, with 17 bases sitting between them. This CDR3 contains 15 residues. CDR1 LGHNA and CDR2 YNFKEQ come from the germline V gene. Clones were read by immunoSEQ multiplex PCR, and TCRdb kept only the in-frame ones, dropping some. The data show 130,000 or so clones, roughly 91% seen once. This clonotype was obtained from a man between 35 and 55 years old in good health. This sequence joins TRBV4-2 and TRBJ1-1, with unresolved D. The sequencing input was blood. The CDR3 loop is CASSQDVKAAGQAFF. CDR3 nucleotides: TGTGCCAGCAGCCAAGATGTGAAAGCAGCCGGACAAGCTTTCTTT.